This TCR beta chain is from a study of long-term antiretroviral therapy in people with HIV (dated by TCRdb to the early 2020s). About the full investigation: The earliest samples were collected about a decade before the 2015 WHO recommendation for immediate ART, when ART was typically delayed until CD4 counts fell. A retrospective serial study tested whether ART initiation and durable HIV suppression were associated with changes in peripheral blood TRB repertoire composition and diversity. A total of about 190 cryopreserved PBMC samples were contributed to the cohort by 30 adults with confirmed HIV infection, with samples collected serially over a mean of 6 years (range 1-12). Among the 30 to 35 participants with HIV, more than ten were female. No cross-contamination during QIAcube processing was seen in test extractions of a monoclonal T-cell line run alongside a few dozen polyclonal samples. The research as a whole found: Expanded TRB clones identified before ART initiation dominated the repertoire at all time points, although this dominance fluctuated and declined in many PLHIV after ART. Inferences about post-ART repertoire changes are limited because no data were available on ART adherence, viral resistance or therapy changes. Limited PBMC availability meant only the TCR beta chain was sequenced, without alpha chain pairing. Starting ART was linked to a significant rise in TRB diversity, yet even after long-term ART the diversity remained significantly lower than in transplant donor controls. The samples span the years 2004 to 2017, and the ART regimens used may be less effective than current regimens. HIV repertoires had narrower CDR3 length ranges than controls, and the network structure suggested an antigen-experienced repertoire that shifted only slightly toward naive after ART. Because pre-ART samples had limited cell numbers, profiling was done on unsorted PBMC rather than on sorted CD4+ and CD8+ T cells.

Inclusion was restricted to participants for whom at least one PBMC sample before ART initiation and at least two post-ART samples were available. Every participant with HIV received treatment in the United States of America. Before DNA extraction, cryopreserved samples of about 0.9-11 million PBMC were thawed and washed. At the time of the earliest PBMC sample, participants with HIV were aged between about 23 and 54 years. Per participant, PBMC samples came from 1-4 timepoints prior to ART initiation and 2-8 timepoints following ART initiation, for a median of 7 samples. For every participant, serial HIV viral load, CD4+ T-cell count, ART history and demographic data were obtained. A Qiagen kit on a QIAcube was used to extract genomic DNA from unsorted PBMC, with samples processed in batches of 12. Including the terminal cysteine and phenylalanine, the CDR3 comprises 13 residues. The entry retains the CDR3 DNA only, 39 bases that are in frame from base 1. According to the germline V gene (reference sequence), CDR1 reads LNHDA and CDR2 reads SQIVND. V drops 9 bases and J drops 2 bases, leaving 11 bases in between.

The immunoSEQ hsTCRB v3.0 assay was used at survey level resolution to sequence the TRB variable region. The target sequencing depth for TRB was roughly 40,000-55,000 T-cell genomes per sample. An Illumina MiSeq with a v3 150-cycle kit was used to sequence the pooled TRB libraries. In the paper's pipeline: Repertoire analysis ran in R within a reproducible Nextflow workflow covering QC, data transformation and analysis. LymphoSeq2, an R package for exploring AIRR-Seq data, was used to implement custom analyses. After excluding several samples that yielded fewer than 5000 total TRB sequences, 150 to 200 HIV repertoires remained for analysis. Among the roughly 200 retained HIV repertoires, 55 to 65 were collected before ART initiation and roughly 130 were collected after ART initiation. Each repertoire was downsampled to 5000 TRB nucleotide sequences, and summary statistics were averaged across 100 downsampling iterations. Only TRB sequences with CDR3 regions of at least seven amino acids were retained for analysis. Diversity was measured with a Shannon entropy-derived clonality score and the Gini coefficient. Repertoire networks linked the top 5000 CDR3 amino acid sequences whenever two sequences differed by an edit distance of one. For TRB CDR3 amino acid sequences, antigen specificity groups and MHC restriction were predicted with GLIPH2. To flag known CMV, EBV, HIV or tissue antigen associations, CDR3 amino acid sequences were matched against VDJdb and McPAS-TCR. Pre-ART, post-ART and control groups were compared with Wilcoxon signed-rank tests and Holm-Bonferroni correction. Sourced from immuneACCESS, this table was stored by TCRdb with only in-frame sequences that have V and J called. A share of the clones is absent; for the studies checked, an unresolved V gene accounts for under half, and the remainder has no known explanation. For V, J and clone size, that table is used; D and trimming come from the DNA. Across this sample there are about 23,000 clones, with around four fifths seen only once. The ten largest clones add up to more than 10% of the sample.

A note on this clone: Its antigen remains undetermined. No qualities accompany the bases; no much larger clone lies one base away.

This sample comprised unsorted PBMCs, obtained 1.6 years after starting antiretroviral therapy. The chain couples TRBV19 to TRBJ1-5, with no confident D gene call. The sequence was obtained from a man in his forties with HIV. The CDR3 has the sequence CASNEGGNQPQHF. Read as DNA, the sequence is TGTGCCAGCAACGAGGGTGGCAATCAGCCCCAGCATTTT. Where the CDR3 stops, the reference TRBV19 and TRBJ1-5 genes take over; the full variable domain is DGGITQSPKYLFRKEGQNVTLSCEQNLNHDAMYWYRQDPGQGLRLIYYSQIVNDFQKGDIAEGYSVSREKKESFPLTVTSAQKNPTAFYLCASNEGGNQPQHFGDGTRLSIL.